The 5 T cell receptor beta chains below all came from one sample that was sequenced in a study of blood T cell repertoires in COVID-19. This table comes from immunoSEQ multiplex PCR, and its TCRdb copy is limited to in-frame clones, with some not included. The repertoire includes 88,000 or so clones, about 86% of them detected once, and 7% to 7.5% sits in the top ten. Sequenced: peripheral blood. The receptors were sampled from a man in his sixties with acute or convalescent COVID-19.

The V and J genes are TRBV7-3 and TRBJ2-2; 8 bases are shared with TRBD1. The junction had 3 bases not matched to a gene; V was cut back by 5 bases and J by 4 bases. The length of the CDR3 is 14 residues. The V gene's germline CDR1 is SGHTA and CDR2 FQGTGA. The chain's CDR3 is CASSRDRTTGELFF. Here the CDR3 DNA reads TGTGCCAGCAGCAGGGACAGGACCACCGGGGAGCTGTTTTTT.

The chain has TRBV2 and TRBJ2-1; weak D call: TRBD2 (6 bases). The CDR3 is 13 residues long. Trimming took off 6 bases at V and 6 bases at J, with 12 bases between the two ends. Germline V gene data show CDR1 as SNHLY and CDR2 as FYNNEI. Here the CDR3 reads CASRELAPNEQFF. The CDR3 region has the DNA TGTGCCAGCAGGGAACTAGCCCCCAATGAGCAGTTCTTC.

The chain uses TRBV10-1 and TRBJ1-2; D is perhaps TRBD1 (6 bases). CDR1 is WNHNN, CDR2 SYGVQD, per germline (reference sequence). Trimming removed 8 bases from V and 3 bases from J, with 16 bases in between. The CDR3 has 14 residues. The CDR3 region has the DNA TGCGCCAGCCGATCGGGACAAGGATACTATGGCTACACCTTC. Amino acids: CASRSGQGYYGYTF.

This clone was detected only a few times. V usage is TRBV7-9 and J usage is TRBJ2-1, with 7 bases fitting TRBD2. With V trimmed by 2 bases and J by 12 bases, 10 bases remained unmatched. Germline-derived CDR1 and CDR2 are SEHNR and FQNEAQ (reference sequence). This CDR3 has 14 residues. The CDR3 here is CASSLQASGKGQFF. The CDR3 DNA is TGTGCCAGCAGCTTACAGGCTAGCGGAAAAGGGCAGTTCTTC. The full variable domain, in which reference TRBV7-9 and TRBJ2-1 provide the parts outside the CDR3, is DTGVSQNPRHKITKRGQNVTFRCDPISEHNRLYWYRQTLGQGPEFLTYFQNEAQLEKSRLLSDRFSAERPKGSFSTLEIQRTEQGDSAMYLCASSLQASGKGQFFGPGTRLTVL.

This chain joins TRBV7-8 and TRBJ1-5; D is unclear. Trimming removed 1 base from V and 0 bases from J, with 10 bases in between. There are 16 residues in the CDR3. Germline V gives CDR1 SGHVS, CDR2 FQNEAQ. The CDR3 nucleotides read TGTGCCAGCAGCTTAGTGGTCGGGATTAGCAATCAGCCCCAGCATTTT. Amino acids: CASSLVVGISNQPQHF. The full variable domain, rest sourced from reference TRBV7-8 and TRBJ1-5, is GAGVSQSPRYKVAKRGQDVALRCDPISGHVSLFWYQQALGQGPEFLTYFQNEAQLDKSGLPSDRFFAERPEGSVSTLKIQRTQQEDSAVYLCASSLVVGISNQPQHFGDGTRLSIL.